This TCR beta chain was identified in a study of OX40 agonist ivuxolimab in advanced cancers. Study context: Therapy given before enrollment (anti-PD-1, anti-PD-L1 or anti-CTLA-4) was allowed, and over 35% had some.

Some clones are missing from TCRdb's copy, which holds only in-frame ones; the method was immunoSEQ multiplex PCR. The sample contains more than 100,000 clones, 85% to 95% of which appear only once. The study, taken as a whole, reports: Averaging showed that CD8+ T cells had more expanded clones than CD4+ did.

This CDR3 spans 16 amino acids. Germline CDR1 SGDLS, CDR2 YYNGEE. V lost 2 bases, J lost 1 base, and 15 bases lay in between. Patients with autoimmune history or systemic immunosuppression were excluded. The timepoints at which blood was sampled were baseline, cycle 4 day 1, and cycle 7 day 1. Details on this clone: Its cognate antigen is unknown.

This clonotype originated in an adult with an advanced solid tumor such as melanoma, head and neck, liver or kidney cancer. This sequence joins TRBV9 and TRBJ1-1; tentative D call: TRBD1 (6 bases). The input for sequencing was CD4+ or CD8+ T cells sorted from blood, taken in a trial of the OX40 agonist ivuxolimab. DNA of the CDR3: TGTGCCAGCAGCGTCCGCGGGGGCCCGGCGAACACTGAAGCTTTCTTT. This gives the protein CASSVRGGPANTEAFF.